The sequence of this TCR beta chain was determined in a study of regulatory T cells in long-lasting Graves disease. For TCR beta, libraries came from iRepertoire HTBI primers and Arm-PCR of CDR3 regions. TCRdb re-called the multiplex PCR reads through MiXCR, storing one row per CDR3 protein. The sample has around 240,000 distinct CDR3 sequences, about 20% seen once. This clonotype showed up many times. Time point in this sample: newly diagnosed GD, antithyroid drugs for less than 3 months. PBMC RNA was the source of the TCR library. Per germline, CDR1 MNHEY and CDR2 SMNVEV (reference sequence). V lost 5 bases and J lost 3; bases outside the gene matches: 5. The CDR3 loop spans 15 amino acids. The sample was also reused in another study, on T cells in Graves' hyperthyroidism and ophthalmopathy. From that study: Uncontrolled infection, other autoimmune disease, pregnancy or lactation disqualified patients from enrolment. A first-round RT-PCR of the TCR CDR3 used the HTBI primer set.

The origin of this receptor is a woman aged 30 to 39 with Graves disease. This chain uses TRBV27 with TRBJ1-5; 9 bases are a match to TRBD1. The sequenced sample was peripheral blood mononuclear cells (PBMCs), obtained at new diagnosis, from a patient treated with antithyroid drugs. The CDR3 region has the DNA TGTGCCAGCAGTCATGGGACAGGGTTCAATCAGCCCCAGCATTTT. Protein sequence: CASSHGTGFNQPQHF.